This record looks at one T cell receptor (beta chain) sequence and its context. Its antigen remains unidentified. This sample is part of a study of T cells after yellow fever vaccination. Findings of the study overall: Most clones from primary vaccination resurfaced after the booster (around 97% CD4, 88% CD8).

TCRdb independently ran MiXCR on the 5' RACE reads; one entry per CDR3 protein. The table lists just under 600,000 distinct CDR3 sequences, around an eighth of them singletons. This CDR3 is 13 amino acids long. Trimming took off 6 bases at V and 7 bases at J, with 15 bases between the two ends. This chain connects TRBV12-3 or TRBV12-4 to TRBJ2-5; a weak D match, TRBD2 (6 bases). Sequenced here: PBMCs, sampled on the day of the yellow fever booster vaccination. The clonotype comes from a man aged 30-40 years who received the YFV17D yellow fever vaccine. CDR3 nucleotides: TGTGCCAGCAGCTTGGGACTTAAAGGGACCCAGTACTTC. Translation: CASSLGLKGTQYF.